The present TCR beta chain was sequenced within a study of CD8+ T cells in alopecia areata. Study results and caveats: Sequencing of scalp samples also includes resident alphabeta T cells from normal skin. Across lesional scalp, and particularly alopecia totalis/universalis, clonality surpassed that of normal scalp.

In each case, RNA was isolated and then reverse transcribed into cDNA as the sequencing template. Generated by immunoSEQ multiplex PCR, the TCRdb table keeps only in-frame clones and is missing some. Among 150,000 to 200,000 clones, 55% to 65% were seen once, and the ten largest hold about 4.5%. As regards this clone: Its antigen is currently unknown.

CDR1 and CDR2 (germline): SGHDT, YYEEEE. This CDR3 is built from 13 residues. V dropped 1 base and J dropped 2 bases, with 6 bases sitting between them. The receptor's source is a human donor in good health. Sequencing was carried out using CD4+ T cells sorted from blood. The chain has TRBV5-6 and TRBJ1-2; D might be TRBD1 (5 bases). The CDR3 sequence is CASSLHRNYGYTF. The CDR3 region has the DNA TGTGCCAGCAGCTTGCACAGGAACTATGGCTACACCTTC.